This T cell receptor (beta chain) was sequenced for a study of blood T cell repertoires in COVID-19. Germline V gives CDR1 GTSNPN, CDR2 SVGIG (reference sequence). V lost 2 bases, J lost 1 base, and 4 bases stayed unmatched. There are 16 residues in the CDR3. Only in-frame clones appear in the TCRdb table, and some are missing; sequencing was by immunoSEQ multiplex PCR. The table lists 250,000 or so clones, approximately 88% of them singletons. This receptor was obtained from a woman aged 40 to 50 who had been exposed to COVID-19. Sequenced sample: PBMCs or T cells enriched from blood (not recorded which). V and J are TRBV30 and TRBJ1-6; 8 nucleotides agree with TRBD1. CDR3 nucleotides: TGTGCCTGGAGTTTTGACAGGGGTTCCTATAATTCACCCCTCCACTTT. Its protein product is CAWSFDRGSYNSPLHF.